This entry concerns a single T cell receptor (beta chain). Its antigen is unknown. This specimen comes from a study of blood T cells in healthy people across ages. Study results and caveats: Getting older went along with TCR beta diversity per million T cells dropping roughly linearly. Unsorted PBMC input precluded a conclusive naive versus antigen-experienced comparison. When one million T cells were used, diversity estimates were thought to be underestimates.

For the second PCR, which ran for roughly 7 to 11 cycles, a sample-barcoded 5' primer and a J-beta primer mix were used. A single record per CDR3 protein comes from TCRdb applying MiXCR to the 5' RACE reads. In the table there are roughly 700,000 distinct CDR3 sequences, about 34% of which are singletons. The germline V and J ends were trimmed by 3 bases and 7 bases, with 14 bases remaining between them. The CDR3 sequence is 13 residues long. CDR1 is SGHRS, CDR2 YFSETQ, per germline. Sequencing was carried out using blood. This sequence was found in a woman older than 75 in good health. V and J are TRBV5-1 and TRBJ2-7; possible D gene TRBD1, 6 bases. The chain's CDR3 is CASSWTTGSEQYF. The CDR3 DNA reads TGCGCCAGCAGCTGGACCACAGGGAGTGAGCAGTACTTC. Together with reference TRBV5-1 and TRBJ2-7, the CDR3 gives the full variable domain: KAGVTQTPRYLIKTRGQQVTLSCSPISGHRSVSWYQQTPGQGLQFLFEYFSETQRNKGNFPGRFSGRQFSNSRSEMNVSTLELGDSALYLCASSWTTGSEQYFGPGTRLTVT.